A single sample gave rise to the 6 T cell receptor beta chains below, sequenced in a study of blood T cell repertoires in COVID-19. Only in-frame clones appear in the TCRdb table, and some are missing; sequencing was by immunoSEQ multiplex PCR. The data contain roughly 200,000 clones, 70% to 90% of them singletons. The sample taken for sequencing was peripheral blood. Receptors originate from a woman in her twenties or thirties with acute or convalescent COVID-19.

The chain combines TRBV5-4 with TRBJ2-7, with no clear D. The germline V and J ends were trimmed by 5 bases and 6 bases, with 12 bases remaining between them. CDR1 and CDR2 (germline): SGHNT, YYREEE (reference sequence). This CDR3 region has 12 residues. CDR3 bases: TGTGCCAGCAGGTTACCTAATTCCGAGCAGTACTTC. Translation: CASRLPNSEQYF.

Worth noting for this clone: The junction differs from germline at one of its ends, possibly a read error. This chain uses TRBV28 with TRBJ2-4; a weak D match, TRBD1 (6 bases). CDR1 and CDR2 (germline): MDHEN, SYDVKM. CDR3 size: 12 residues. CDR3 protein: CASSSQHRDTNF. The CDR3 DNA sequence: TGTGCCAGCAGTTCGCAACACCGGGACACCAACTTC.

This chain joins TRBV27 and TRBJ2-5, with D possibly TRBD2 on 5 matching bases. CDR1 MNHEY and CDR2 SMNVEV come from the germline V gene (reference sequence). Between the trimmed V and J ends, which lost 7 bases and 2 bases, there was a span of 20 bases. This CDR3 has 16 amino acids. The CDR3 DNA follows: TGTGCCAGCAAGATGGCGGGCCTCCACCCTCAAGAGACCCAGTACTTC. Protein: CASKMAGLHPQETQYF.

This clone showed up just once. The rearrangement joins TRBV7-9 to TRBJ2-3; 9 bases are shared with TRBD2. Unmatched junction bases numbered 11, after V lost 7 bases and J lost 6 bases. This CDR3 has 15 amino acids. Germline V lookup: CDR1 SEHNR, CDR2 FQNEAQ (reference sequence). The CDR3 loop is CASMDGGRATDTQYF. The CDR3 DNA reads TGTGCCAGCATGGATGGCGGGAGGGCTACGGATACGCAGTATTTT.

The chain is built from TRBV5-1 and TRBJ2-5, with D possibly matching TRBD1 (6 bases). CDR3 size: 15 residues. Between the trimmed V and J ends, which lost 0 bases and 2 bases, there was a span of 11 bases. Germline-derived CDR1 and CDR2 are SGHRS and YFSETQ. In DNA form, the CDR3 reads TGCGCCAGCAGCTTGGCCGGACAGCCGCAAGAGACCCAGTACTTC. Translated, it gives CASSLAGQPQETQYF.

The V and J genes are TRBV11-3 and TRBJ1-2, with 8 bases that match TRBD1. The CDR3 extends over 13 amino acids. Germline CDR1 reads SGHNT; CDR2 reads YENEEA. V was pared by 5 bases and J by 3 bases, with 2 bases of the junction left unmatched. The CDR3 nucleotides read TGTGCCAGCAGCCTGGACAGGGACTATGGCTACACCTTC. This gives the protein CASSLDRDYGYTF.